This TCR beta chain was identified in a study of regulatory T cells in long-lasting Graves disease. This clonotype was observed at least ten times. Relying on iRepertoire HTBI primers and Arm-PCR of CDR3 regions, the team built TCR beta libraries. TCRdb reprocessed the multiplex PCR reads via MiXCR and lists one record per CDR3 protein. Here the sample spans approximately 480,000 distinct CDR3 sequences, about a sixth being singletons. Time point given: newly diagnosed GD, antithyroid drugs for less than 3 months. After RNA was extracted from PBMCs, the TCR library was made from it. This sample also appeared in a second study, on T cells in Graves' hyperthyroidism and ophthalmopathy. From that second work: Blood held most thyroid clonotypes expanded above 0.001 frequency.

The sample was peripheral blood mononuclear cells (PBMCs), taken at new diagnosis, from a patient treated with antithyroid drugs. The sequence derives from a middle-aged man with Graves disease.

In DNA, the CDR3 is TGTGCCAGCAGCCACGGGACTAGCGGGAGTAATGAGCAGTTCTTC. Its protein is CASSHGTSGSNEQFF. The V gene is TRBV7-9, the J gene TRBJ2-1; 14 nucleotides match TRBD2. Germline V gene lookup returns CDR1 SEHNR and CDR2 FQNEAQ (reference sequence). V shed 5 bases, J shed 7 bases, and the junction held 4 bases outside the gene matches. This CDR3 comprises 15 residues. The full variable domain, completed using reference TRBV7-9 and TRBJ2-1, is DTGVSQNPRHKITKRGQNVTFRCDPISEHNRLYWYRQTLGQGPEFLTYFQNEAQLEKSRLLSDRFSAERPKGSFSTLEIQRTEQGDSAMYLCASSHGTSGSNEQFFGPGTRLTVL.